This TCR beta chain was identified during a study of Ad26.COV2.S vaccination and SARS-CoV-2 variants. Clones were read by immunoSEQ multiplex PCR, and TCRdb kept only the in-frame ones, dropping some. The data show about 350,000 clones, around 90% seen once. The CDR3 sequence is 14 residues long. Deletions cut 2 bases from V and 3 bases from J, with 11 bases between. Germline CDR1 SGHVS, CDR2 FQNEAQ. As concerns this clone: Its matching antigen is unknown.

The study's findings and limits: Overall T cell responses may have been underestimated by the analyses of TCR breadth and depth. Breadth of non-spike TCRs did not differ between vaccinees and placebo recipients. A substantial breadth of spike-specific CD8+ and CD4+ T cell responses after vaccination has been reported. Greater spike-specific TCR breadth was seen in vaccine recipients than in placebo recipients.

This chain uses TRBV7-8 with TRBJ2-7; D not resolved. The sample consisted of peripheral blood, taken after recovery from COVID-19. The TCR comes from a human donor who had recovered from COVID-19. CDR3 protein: CASSLRSPVYEQYF. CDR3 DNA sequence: TGTGCCAGCAGCTTACGTTCCCCGGTCTACGAGCAGTACTTC.